This T cell receptor (beta chain) emerged from a study of shared T cell receptors in the human thymus. Clones were read by immunoSEQ multiplex PCR, and TCRdb kept only the in-frame ones, dropping some. The table includes approximately 660,000 clones, 85% to 90% detected once. Germline CDR1 is LGHNT and CDR2 is FRNRAP. CDR3 length equals 19 residues. The V gene end was trimmed by 1 base and the J gene end by 6 bases; junction bases not matched to a gene: 17. The sample was also reused in another study, on human thymus T cells. As that study records: Serving as donors were healthy Finnish infants, each of whom was having open corrective surgery for congenital heart defects. During corrective heart surgery, resections were taken, and the thymus tissue came from them. Among thymic and blood repertoires, usage of V and J genes appeared biased.

The V gene is TRBV12-5, the J gene TRBJ2-1; 8 nucleotides agree with TRBD2. The sequence was obtained from a boy under two years old with a congenital heart defect. Sequencing was done on a sample of thymocytes. The CDR3 DNA reads TGTGCTAGTGGTTTGGACCGGGAGGGCGGCTCGGGCCGGGTCAATGAGCAGTTCTTC. It is translated as CASGLDREGGSGRVNEQFF.